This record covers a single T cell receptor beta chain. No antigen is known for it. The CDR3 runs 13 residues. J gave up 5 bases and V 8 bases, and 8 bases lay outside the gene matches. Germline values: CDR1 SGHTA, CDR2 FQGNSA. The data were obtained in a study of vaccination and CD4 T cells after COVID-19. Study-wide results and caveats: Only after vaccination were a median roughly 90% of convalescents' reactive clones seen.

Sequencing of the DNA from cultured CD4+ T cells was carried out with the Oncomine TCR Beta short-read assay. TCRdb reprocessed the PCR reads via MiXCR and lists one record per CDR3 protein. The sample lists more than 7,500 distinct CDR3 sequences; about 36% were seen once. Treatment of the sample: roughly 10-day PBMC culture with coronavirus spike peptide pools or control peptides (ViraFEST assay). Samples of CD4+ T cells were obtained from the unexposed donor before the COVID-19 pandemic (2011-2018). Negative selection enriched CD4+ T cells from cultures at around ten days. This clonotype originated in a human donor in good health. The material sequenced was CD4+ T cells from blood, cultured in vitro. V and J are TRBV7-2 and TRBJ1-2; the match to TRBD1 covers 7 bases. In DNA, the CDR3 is TGTGCCAGCGCCCCGGGACAGATGTATGGCTACACCTTC. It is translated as CASAPGQMYGYTF.